This T cell receptor beta chain was documented in a study of cytomegalovirus exposure and HLA in healthy donors. About the study: The 95 to 150 validation repertoires used a platform that matched the one used for the approximately 610 first-cohort repertoires, as a later analysis reported.

A word on this clone: The antigen is not known.

The study's findings and limits: It was found in a later analysis that first-cohort TCR clusters tended to co-occur in the 95 to 150 validation repertoires. Reports credit the classifier with highly specific, highly sensitive diagnosis of cytomegalovirus status. Testing in vitro showed a few CMV-associated chains specific for CMV antigens.

CDR1 SEHNR and CDR2 FQNEAQ come from the germline V gene (reference sequence). V was trimmed by 5 bases and J by 5 bases, leaving 15 bases between them. The length of the CDR3 is 14 residues. This table comes from immunoSEQ multiplex PCR, and its TCRdb copy is limited to in-frame clones, with some not included. The sample yields 150,000 to 200,000 clones, about 90% seen once. The sequence was obtained from a woman aged 25 to 39 in good health and CMV-seronegative. J is TRBJ1-1 and V is TRBV7-9, with D possibly matching TRBD1 (5 bases). The sample taken for sequencing was PBMCs. This CDR3 is CASSPPRERTEAFF. The CDR3 DNA is TGTGCCAGCAGCCCGCCCAGGGAACGGACTGAAGCTTTCTTT.